This T cell receptor (beta chain) was retrieved from a study of tumor-infiltrating lymphocytes in oesophageal squamous cell carcinoma. TCRdb re-called the PCR reads with MiXCR, one entry per CDR3 protein. The table shows some 6,000 distinct CDR3 sequences, with roughly 15% occurring only once. V was pared by 11 bases and J by 3 bases, with 13 bases between. Germline lookup yields CDR1 MNHEY and CDR2 SMNVEV (reference sequence). The CDR3 contains 13 residues. This clonotype appeared once. V and J are TRBV27 and TRBJ1-4; D is perhaps TRBD1 (5 bases). Sequencing used esophageal tumor tissue. The receptor was isolated from a male donor with esophageal squamous cell carcinoma. Written as DNA, the CDR3 is TGTGCCCGCGCATCAGGGCCTAATGAAAAACTGTTTTTT. Protein: CARASGPNEKLFF.